This paragraph reports one TCR beta chain. Profiling relied on immunoSEQ multiplex PCR, and the TCRdb table lists in-frame clones only, not all of them. The table records just under 150,000 clones, about 90% of them present only once. The data derive from a study of blood T cell repertoires in COVID-19. Looking at the study overall: Specimens from acute and convalescent COVID-19 originated in the United States, Italy and Spain.

There are 13 residues in the CDR3. Looked up from germline, CDR1 is SGHTA and CDR2 is FQGTGA. Trimming took off 6 bases at V and 3 bases at J, with 11 bases between the two ends. The sequence derives from a man in his fifties or sixties who had recovered from COVID-19. The sample comprised peripheral blood. J is TRBJ1-2 and V is TRBV7-3, with D unclear. The CDR3 coding sequence is TGTGCCAGCAGTTTGGACGGGGACTATGGCTACACCTTC. It translates to CASSLDGDYGYTF.